The T cell receptor (beta chain) described here comes from a study of cytomegalovirus exposure and HLA in healthy donors. General study points: Within an earlier analysis, most TCR beta V segments proved productive either about 90% or about 30% of the time.

V lost 0 bases, J lost 7 bases, and 6 bases stayed unmatched. The CDR3 loop spans 14 amino acids. The germline V gene encodes CDR1 GTSNPN and CDR2 SVGIG (reference sequence). A remark on this clone: The antigen is unknown.

Primers for the PCR totalled 60 Vbeta and 13 Jbeta. Profiling relied on immunoSEQ multiplex PCR, and the TCRdb table lists in-frame clones only, not all of them. This table holds some 110,000 clones, 55% to 70% found once. Sequencing was performed on PBMCs. The genes are TRBV30 and TRBJ1-5; TRBD1 matches 7 bases. This clonotype originated in a woman in her twenties or thirties in good health and CMV-seronegative. The CDR3 is CAWSVQGGGQPQHF. The CDR3 DNA follows: TGTGCCTGGAGTGTACAAGGGGGCGGACAGCCCCAGCATTTT.